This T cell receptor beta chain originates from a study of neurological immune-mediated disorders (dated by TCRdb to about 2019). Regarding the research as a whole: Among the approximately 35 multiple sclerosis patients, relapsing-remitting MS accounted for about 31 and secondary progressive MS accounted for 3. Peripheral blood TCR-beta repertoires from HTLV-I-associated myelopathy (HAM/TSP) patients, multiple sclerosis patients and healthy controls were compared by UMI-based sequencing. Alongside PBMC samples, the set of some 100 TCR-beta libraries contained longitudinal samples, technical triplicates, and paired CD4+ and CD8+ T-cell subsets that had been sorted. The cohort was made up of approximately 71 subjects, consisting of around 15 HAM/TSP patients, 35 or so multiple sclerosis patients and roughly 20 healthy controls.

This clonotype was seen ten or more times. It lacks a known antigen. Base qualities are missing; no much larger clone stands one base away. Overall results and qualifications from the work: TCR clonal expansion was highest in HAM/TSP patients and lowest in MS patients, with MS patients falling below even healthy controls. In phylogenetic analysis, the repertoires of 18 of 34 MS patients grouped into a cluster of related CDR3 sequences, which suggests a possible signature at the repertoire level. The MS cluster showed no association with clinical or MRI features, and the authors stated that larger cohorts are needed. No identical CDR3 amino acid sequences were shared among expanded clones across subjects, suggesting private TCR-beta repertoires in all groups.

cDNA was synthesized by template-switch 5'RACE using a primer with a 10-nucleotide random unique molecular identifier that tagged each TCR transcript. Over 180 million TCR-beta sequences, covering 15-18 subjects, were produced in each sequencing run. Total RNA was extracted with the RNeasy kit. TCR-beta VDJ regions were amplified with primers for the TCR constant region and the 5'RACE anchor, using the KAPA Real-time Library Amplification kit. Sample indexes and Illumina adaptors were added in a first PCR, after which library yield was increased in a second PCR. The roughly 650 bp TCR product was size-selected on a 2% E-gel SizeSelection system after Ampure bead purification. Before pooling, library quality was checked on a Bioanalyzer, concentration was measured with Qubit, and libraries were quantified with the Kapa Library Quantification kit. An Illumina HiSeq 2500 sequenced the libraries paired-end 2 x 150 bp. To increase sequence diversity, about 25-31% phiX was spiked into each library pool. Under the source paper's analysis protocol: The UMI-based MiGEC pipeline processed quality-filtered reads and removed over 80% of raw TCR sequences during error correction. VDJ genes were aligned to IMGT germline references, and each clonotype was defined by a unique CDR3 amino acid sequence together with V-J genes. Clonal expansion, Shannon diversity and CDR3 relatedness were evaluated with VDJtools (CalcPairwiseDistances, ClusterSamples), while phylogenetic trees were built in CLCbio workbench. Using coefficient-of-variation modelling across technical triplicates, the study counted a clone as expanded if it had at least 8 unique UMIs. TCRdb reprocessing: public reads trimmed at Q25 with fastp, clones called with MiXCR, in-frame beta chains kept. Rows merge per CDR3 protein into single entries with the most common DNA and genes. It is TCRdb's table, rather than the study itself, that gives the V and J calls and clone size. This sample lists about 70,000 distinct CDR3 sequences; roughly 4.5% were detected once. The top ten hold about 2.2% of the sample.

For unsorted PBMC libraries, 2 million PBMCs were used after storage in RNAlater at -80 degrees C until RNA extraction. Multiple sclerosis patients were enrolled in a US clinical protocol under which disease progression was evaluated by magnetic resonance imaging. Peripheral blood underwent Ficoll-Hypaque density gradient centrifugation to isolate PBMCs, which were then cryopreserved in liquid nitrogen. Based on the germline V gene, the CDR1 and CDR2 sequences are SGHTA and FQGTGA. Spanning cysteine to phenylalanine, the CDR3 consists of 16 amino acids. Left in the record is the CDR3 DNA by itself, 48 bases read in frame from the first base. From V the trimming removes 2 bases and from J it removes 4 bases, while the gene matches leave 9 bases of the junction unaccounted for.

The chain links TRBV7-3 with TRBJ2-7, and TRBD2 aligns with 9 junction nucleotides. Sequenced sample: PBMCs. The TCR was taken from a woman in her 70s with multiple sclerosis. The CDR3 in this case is CASSLSASGTGYEQYF. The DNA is TGTGCCAGCAGCTTATCGGCTAGCGGGACCGGATACGAGCAGTACTTC. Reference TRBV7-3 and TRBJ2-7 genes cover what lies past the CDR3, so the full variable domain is GAGVSQTPSNKVTEKGKYVELRCDPISGHTALYWYRQSLGQGPEFLIYFQGTGAADDSGLPNDRFFAVRPEGSVSTLKIQRTERGDSAVYLCASSLSASGTGYEQYFGPGTRLTVT.